This entry lists 31 T cell receptor beta chains sequenced from one sample in a study of T-cell memory formation after mild COVID-19. TCRdb redid the calling of the 5' RACE reads with MiXCR, one entry per CDR3 protein. The sample shows more than 300,000 distinct CDR3 sequences, around 15% of them seen only once. Sequenced: PBMCs or a T cell subset sorted from them (not recorded which). These receptors were taken from a man aged 18-30 years who had mild COVID-19 (a few samples of this study predate the infection). Cell type and time point are not known.

The chain is built from TRBV5-6 and TRBJ1-5, with a weak D call TRBD1 (6 bases). The CDR3 is 15 amino acids. The germline gives CDR1 SGHDT, CDR2 YYEEEE. V was shortened by 4 bases and J by 1 base, with 12 bases between the two germline ends. CDR3 region: CASSETRGSNQPQHF. The CDR3 DNA reads as TGTGCCAGCAGCGAGACCAGGGGAAGCAATCAGCCCCAGCATTTT.

The rearrangement joins TRBV24-1 to TRBJ2-5; D is unclear. The ends were cut back, 5 bases at V and 1 base at J, with 13 bases in the middle. This CDR3 comprises 15 residues. CDR1 is KGHDR, CDR2 SFDVKD, per germline. In nucleotides, the CDR3 is TGTGCCACCAGTGCTGCTCCCCCGGGCCAAGAGACCCAGTACTTC. Its translation: CATSAAPPGQETQYF.

The V and J genes are TRBV10-3 and TRBJ2-3; 7 nucleotides match TRBD2. From germline, CDR1 is ENHRY and CDR2 SYGVKD. This CDR3 is 16 amino acids long. The V gene end was trimmed by 5 bases and the J gene end by 4 bases; junction bases not matched to a gene: 12. DNA for the CDR3: TGTGCCATCAGTAAGGGGACTAAAGGCCTCGCAGATACGCAGTATTTT. This encodes CAISKGTKGLADTQYF.

The table lists this clonotype with a few counts. This chain uses TRBV30 with TRBJ1-1; 9 nucleotides agree with TRBD1. V trimming: 5 bases; J trimming: 5 bases; junction bases outside the gene matches: 6. Germline lookup yields CDR1 GTSNPN and CDR2 SVGIG (reference sequence). The CDR3 sequence is 13 residues long. The CDR3 loop is CAWSGTGRTEAFF. The CDR3, as DNA: TGTGCCTGGTCCGGGACAGGGAGAACTGAAGCTTTCTTT. Full variable domain (outside the CDR3, taken from reference TRBV30 and TRBJ1-1): SQTIHQWPATLVQPVGSPLSLECTVEGTSNPNLYWYRQAAGRGLQLLFYSVGIGQISSEVPQNLSASRPQDRQFILSSKKLLLSDSGFYLCAWSGTGRTEAFFGQGTRLTVV.

This clonotype was counted between two and nine times. V usage is TRBV12-3 or TRBV12-4 and J usage is TRBJ1-5; D not certain. Trimming took off 6 bases at V and 5 bases at J, with 8 bases between the two ends. CDR3 length: 12 residues. In DNA, the CDR3 is TGTGCCAGCAGGGGATCGTATCAGCCCCAGCATTTT. Its translation is CASRGSYQPQHF.

There are a few counts of this clonotype. V gene TRBV7-2 combines with J gene TRBJ2-2; D gene uncertain. The V and J ends lost 0 bases and 3 bases respectively, with 11 bases between them. The length of the CDR3 is 16 residues. Germline CDR1 SGHTA, CDR2 FQGNSA. CDR3 coding DNA: TGTGCCAGCAGCTTAGCGGGCAGGAGATACACCGGGGAGCTGTTTTTT. Translating it yields CASSLAGRRYTGELFF.

The rearrangement joins TRBV25-1 to TRBJ1-1, with 10 bases identical to TRBD1. The CDR3 is 17 amino acids. Germline lookup yields CDR1 MGHDK and CDR2 SYGVNS. The V segment lost 5 bases and the J segment 3 bases; nucleotides outside the gene matches: 12. The CDR3 spells CASSTPGQGSGDTEAFF. The CDR3, as DNA: TGTGCCAGCAGTACCCCGGGACAGGGGAGCGGCGACACTGAAGCTTTCTTT.

This clonotype has at least ten counts. The rearrangement uses TRBV7-2 and TRBJ2-1; maybe TRBD1 (5 bases). The germline V gene has CDR1 SGHTA and CDR2 FQGNSA. The CDR3 consists of 13 residues. V was cut by 5 bases and J by 2 bases, with 7 bases left in between. The CDR3 DNA follows: TGTGCCAGCAGCCGGACAACCTACAATGAGCAGTTCTTC. As protein: CASSRTTYNEQFF.

The rearrangement joins TRBV7-3 to TRBJ1-6, with TRBD1 matching over 10 bases. Trimming at V came to 0 bases and at J to 10 bases, leaving 6 bases not matched to a gene. The CDR3 is 16 amino acids. From germline, CDR1 is SGHTA and CDR2 FQGTGA. For the CDR3, the DNA is TGTGCCAGCAGCTTAACTAGGGACAGGGGCTTATCACCCCTCCACTTT. Encoded protein: CASSLTRDRGLSPLHF.

There are a few counts of this clonotype. V gene TRBV2 combines with J gene TRBJ1-1; D uncertain. This CDR3 contains 11 residues. Trimming removed 7 bases from V and 3 bases from J, with 6 bases in between. From germline, CDR1 is SNHLY and CDR2 FYNNEI. The CDR3, as DNA: TGTGCCAGCAATTACGACACTGAAGCTTTCTTT. This sequence encodes CASNYDTEAFF.

The rearrangement joins TRBV6-1 to TRBJ1-2; D not resolved. The CDR3 extends over 15 amino acids. Looked up from germline, CDR1 is MNHNS and CDR2 is SASEGT. V lost 0 bases and J 4 bases, leaving 12 bases between the germline ends. Here the CDR3 DNA reads TGTGCCAGCAGTGAAGCATTGGGCAGAGTCTATGGCTACACCTTC. Translated, it gives CASSEALGRVYGYTF.

The chain couples TRBV6-5 to TRBJ1-5, with 11 nucleotides matching TRBD1. This CDR3 is 15 amino acids long. The ends lost 2 bases at V and 5 bases at J; junction bases unmatched: 2. Germline V gives CDR1 MNHEY, CDR2 SVGAGI. CDR3 in DNA: TGTGCCAGCAGTTACGGGACAGGGGGGCATCAGCCCCAGCATTTT. It yields the protein CASSYGTGGHQPQHF.

This clonotype has at least ten counts. V gene TRBV5-1 combines with J gene TRBJ1-1; 7 bases are a match to TRBD1. The CDR3 totals 14 residues. J was trimmed by 0 bases and V by 4 bases; bases with no gene match: 3. Germline V gene sequence: CDR1 SGHRS, CDR2 YFSETQ. The CDR3 nucleotides are TGCGCCAGCAGCGGGGGGACAGTGAACACTGAAGCTTTCTTT. Amino acids: CASSGGTVNTEAFF.

This clonotype was observed a handful of times. The rearrangement uses TRBV27 and TRBJ2-5, with 9 nucleotides matching TRBD1. The CDR3 sequence is 14 residues long. Germline CDR1 MNHEY, CDR2 SMNVEV (reference sequence). V gave up 3 bases and J gave up 6 bases; unmatched junction bases: 5. CDR3 in amino acids: CASSLAGQGKTQYF. DNA of the CDR3: TGTGCCAGCAGTTTGGCGGGACAGGGAAAGACCCAGTACTTC.

The V call is TRBV24-1, the J call TRBJ2-2; 7 nucleotides agree with TRBD1. V lost 4 bases, J lost 4 bases, and 2 bases stayed unmatched. The CDR3 has 14 residues. Looked up from germline, CDR1 is KGHDR and CDR2 is SFDVKD. The CDR3 sequence is CATSENRGTGELFF. CDR3 DNA: TGTGCCACCAGTGAGAACAGGGGCACCGGGGAGCTGTTTTTT.

The rearrangement links TRBV5-1 to TRBJ1-2; tentatively, D is TRBD1 (5 bases). The V end lost 4 bases, the J end lost 5 bases, and 9 bases lay between the germline ends. The germline V gene has CDR1 SGHRS and CDR2 YFSETQ. This CDR3 region has 12 residues. CDR3 nucleotide sequence: TGCGCCAGCAGCGAGACAGCATATGGCTACACCTTC. This encodes CASSETAYGYTF.

V is TRBV4-3 and J is TRBJ2-3, with 7 bases that match TRBD1. The CDR3 is 13 residues long. Germline V CDR1 and CDR2: LGHNA, YSLEER. V was pared by 4 bases and J by 6 bases, with 4 bases of the junction left unmatched. CDR3 nucleotides: TGCGCCAGCAGCCGAGTGACAGGGGATACGCAGTATTTT. Its protein product is CASSRVTGDTQYF.

This chain links TRBV30 with TRBJ1-5; 9 bases agree with TRBD1. Germline CDR1 is GTSNPN and CDR2 is SVGIG (reference sequence). Germline trimming cut 0 bases from V and 7 bases from J; bases unmatched to any gene: 22. This CDR3 has 20 amino acids. CDR3 coding DNA: TGTGCCTGGAGTGTACAGGGGGCCGGGAGGGGTGGCTGGTCAAGACAGCCCCAGCATTTT. It yields the protein CAWSVQGAGRGGWSRQPQHF.

This clonotype was counted between two and nine times. V usage is TRBV27 and J usage is TRBJ1-1; TRBD1 is a possible D gene (6 bases). Germline V gene lookup returns CDR1 MNHEY and CDR2 SMNVEV (reference sequence). Trimming removed 4 bases at V and 6 bases at J, with 15 bases between. The CDR3 spans 14 residues. CDR3 nucleotides: TGTGCCAGCAGTTCACGACAGGTCCTCGCTGAAGCTTTCTTT. This gives the protein CASSSRQVLAEAFF.

The sample holds a few counts of this clonotype. The V and J genes are TRBV4-3 and TRBJ2-5; D is possibly TRBD2 (5 bases). The V end was cut by 0 bases, the J end by 5 bases, with 10 bases between. This CDR3 spans 14 amino acids. CDR1 and CDR2 from the germline V gene are LGHNA and YSLEER. Written as DNA, the CDR3 is TGCGCCAGCAGCCAAGATGAAAGGAGGGAGACCCAGTACTTC. Protein product: CASSQDERRETQYF.

The chain employs TRBV5-1 and TRBJ2-2, with TRBD2 matching over 8 bases. The CDR3 consists of 16 residues. Germline V gene sequence: CDR1 SGHRS, CDR2 YFSETQ. V dropped 0 bases and J dropped 8; count of bases not matched to a gene: 9. The CDR3 DNA reads as TGCGCCAGCAGCTTGGATAGCGGGACCATTAGGGGGGAGCTGTTTTTT. The encoded protein is CASSLDSGTIRGELFF.

The J gene is TRBJ1-2, the V gene TRBV7-2; D is perhaps TRBD1 (6 bases). Trimming stripped 5 bases from V and 2 bases from J, with 12 bases between. CDR3 length: 14 residues. Germline CDR1 and CDR2: SGHTA and FQGNSA. The CDR3 region has the DNA TGTGCCAGCAGCAGGACCCAGGGGAACTATGGCTACACCTTC. The encoded protein is CASSRTQGNYGYTF.

V gene TRBV4-3 combines with J gene TRBJ2-7; 7 nucleotides line up with TRBD2. This CDR3 is built from 13 residues. The V segment lost 10 bases and the J segment 1 base; nucleotides outside the gene matches: 7. Germline V lookup: CDR1 LGHNA, CDR2 YSLEER. The CDR3 loop reads CATGEGGSYEQYF. As DNA, the CDR3 is TGCGCCACCGGAGAGGGAGGGTCCTACGAGCAGTACTTC.

CDR3 nucleotides: TGTGCCACCAGCAGGGGACGGCAAGAGACCCAGTACTTC. Its protein product is CATSRGRQETQYF. The chain has TRBV15 and TRBJ2-5; D assignment may be TRBD1 or TRBD2 (5 bases each). Germline CDR1 and CDR2: LNHNV and YYDKDF (reference sequence). The CDR3 sequence is 13 residues long. The germline V and J ends were trimmed by 3 bases and 2 bases, with 7 bases remaining between them.

This clonotype appeared a few times. The chain employs TRBV20-1 and TRBJ2-7; tentative D call: TRBD1 (6 bases). The CDR3 loop spans 16 amino acids. Trimming shortened V by 6 bases and J by 1 base, and 22 bases separated the two germline ends. Per the germline V gene, CDR1 is DFQATT and CDR2 is SNEGSKA (reference sequence). The CDR3 DNA sequence: TGCAGTGCCCTAGGGAGTCCCAGGGGTGTATCCTACGAGCAGTACGTC. Translating gives CSALGSPRGVSYEQYV.

V and J are TRBV20-1 and TRBJ1-1; tentative D call: TRBD1 (6 bases). The V and J ends lost 0 bases and 6 bases respectively, with 8 bases between them. Looked up from germline, CDR1 is DFQATT and CDR2 is SNEGSKA (reference sequence). The CDR3 has 12 residues. The CDR3 coding sequence is TGCAGTGCTAGAGAAGGACAGCCTGAAGCTTTCTTT. This sequence encodes CSAREGQPEAFF.

The V gene is TRBV10-3, the J gene TRBJ2-3; 11 bases are a match to TRBD1. CDR1 and CDR2 (germline): ENHRY, SYGVKD. V was clipped by 6 bases and J by 5 bases; unmatched bases: 10. The CDR3 has 16 residues. This CDR3 is CAISSAGTGGIDTQYF. CDR3 nucleotides: TGTGCCATCAGCTCGGCCGGGACAGGGGGTATAGATACGCAGTATTTT.

The V call is TRBV24-1, the J call TRBJ2-5; no reliable D call. CDR3 length: 13 residues. V was pared by 1 base and J by 5 bases, with 7 bases between. Germline assignment: CDR1 KGHDR and CDR2 SFDVKD. CDR3 sequence reads: CATSDLTGETQYF. CDR3 nucleotides: TGTGCCACCAGTGATTTAACGGGCGAGACCCAGTACTTC.

CDR3 amino acids: CASSTGRNRGETQYF. In DNA form, the CDR3 reads TGTGCCAGCAGTACGGGACGGAACAGAGGGGAGACCCAGTACTTC. The chain uses TRBV6-1 and TRBJ2-5, with D perhaps TRBD1 or TRBD2 (5 bases each). V was pared by 5 bases and J by 5 bases, with 18 bases between. This CDR3 has 15 amino acids. The germline CDR1 and CDR2 sequences are MNHNS and SASEGT.

The chain is built from TRBV7-2 and TRBJ2-5; 8 positions match TRBD1. Germline loops: CDR1 SGHTA, CDR2 FQGNSA. V shed 5 bases and J 3 bases; nucleotides not matched to a gene: 8. This CDR3 contains 15 residues. CDR3 protein: CASSRTSQGEETQYF. In DNA, the CDR3 is TGTGCCAGCAGCCGTACTTCACAGGGGGAAGAGACCCAGTACTTC. Full variable domain (outside the CDR3, taken from reference TRBV7-2 and TRBJ2-5): GAGVSQSPSNKVTEKGKDVELRCDPISGHTALYWYRQSLGQGLEFLIYFQGNSAPDKSGLPSDRFSAERTGGSVSTLTIQRTQQEDSAVYLCASSRTSQGEETQYFGPGTRLLVL.

Note on this clonotype: This could be a read error, since a much larger clone is one nucleotide away. Here the CDR3 DNA reads TGTGCCAGCAGTGACGGGACAGGGAGCGCAGATACGCAGTATTTT. Protein product: CASSDGTGSADTQYF. This sequence joins TRBV6-4 and TRBJ2-3, with TRBD1 identical over 9 bases. CDR1 MRHNA and CDR2 SNTAGT come from the germline V gene. CDR3 length: 15 residues. J was trimmed by 4 bases and V by 2 bases; bases with no gene match: 4.